These 25 T cell receptor beta chains were all obtained from the same sample, sequenced in a study of T cell responses to AZD1222 COVID-19 vaccine. The assay was immunoSEQ multiplex PCR, and TCRdb's table has in-frame clones only and misses some. The data show nearly 35,000 clones, 70% to 90% seen once. The source was peripheral blood, collected 28 days after the second AZD1222 dose. The origin of the receptors is an adult who received the AZD1222 COVID-19 vaccine.

The chain recombines TRBV19 with TRBJ2-7; TRBD1 matches at 10 bases. The length of the CDR3 is 15 residues. Germline CDR1 LNHDA, CDR2 SQIVND (reference sequence). V shed 10 bases, J shed 5 bases, and the junction held 14 bases outside the gene matches. The CDR3 protein is CATNPSGTGAHEQYF. CDR3 sequence (DNA): TGTGCCACCAACCCCTCTGGGACAGGGGCCCACGAGCAGTACTTC.

The rearrangement joins TRBV28 to TRBJ2-7; 12 bases fit TRBD2. The CDR3 consists of 15 residues. The germline V gene encodes CDR1 MDHEN and CDR2 SYDVKM. The junction had 2 bases not matched to a gene; V was cut back by 3 bases and J by 2 bases. CDR3 sequence: CASSLTSGSAYEQYF. Written as DNA, the CDR3 is TGTGCCAGCAGTTTGACTAGCGGGAGTGCCTACGAGCAGTACTTC.

The J gene is TRBJ2-7, the V gene TRBV18; D uncertain. Germline loops: CDR1 KGHSH, CDR2 LQKENI. V was trimmed by 2 bases and J by 2 bases, leaving 7 bases between them. The CDR3 consists of 13 residues. CDR3 protein: CASSPARTYEQYF. The CDR3 DNA follows: TGTGCCAGCTCACCAGCGAGAACCTACGAGCAGTACTTC.

This rearrangement joins TRBV9 to TRBJ1-2, with 8 positions matching TRBD1. The junction had 9 bases not matched to a gene; V was cut back by 0 bases and J by 8 bases. The CDR3 sequence is 15 residues long. Germline V lookup: CDR1 SGDLS, CDR2 YYNGEE. The CDR3 DNA is TGTGCCAGCAGCGTAGATCCGCAGGGGGCAGAGGGCTACACCTTC. Residues: CASSVDPQGAEGYTF.

V is TRBV5-1 and J is TRBJ2-2; the match to TRBD1 covers 8 bases. The germline V gene has CDR1 SGHRS and CDR2 YFSETQ. V lost 5 bases and J lost 5; bases outside the gene matches: 8. The CDR3 has 15 amino acids. In nucleotides, the CDR3 is TGCGCCAGCAGACAAAGGACAGGGAGAACCGGGGAGCTGTTTTTT. It translates to CASRQRTGRTGELFF.

This clone was observed a single time. The CDR3 DNA reads TGTGCCAGCAGCCCCCTAACAGGGGGCAATGAGCAGTTCTTC. Translating it yields CASSPLTGGNEQFF. The chain is built from TRBV9 and TRBJ2-1; 8 bases line up with TRBD1. Germline CDR1 is SGDLS and CDR2 is YYNGEE. This CDR3 has 14 residues. J gave up 6 bases and V 4 bases, and 6 bases lay outside the gene matches.

This clone showed up just once. This rearrangement joins TRBV7-8 to TRBJ2-7; D may be TRBD1 (6 bases). The germline gives CDR1 SGHVS, CDR2 FQNEAQ. The CDR3 is 14 residues long. V was pared by 4 bases and J by 3 bases, with 13 bases between. CDR3 amino acids: CASSSGGQFYEQYF. For the CDR3, the DNA is TGTGCCAGCAGCTCAGGAGGACAGTTCTACGAGCAGTACTTC.

This chain joins TRBV5-4 and TRBJ1-4; 10 nucleotides agree with TRBD1. Per germline, CDR1 SGHNT and CDR2 YYREEE (reference sequence). This CDR3 has 15 residues. The trim removed 3 bases at V and 8 bases at J, leaving 7 bases unmatched. The CDR3 sequence is CASSSKTGGAEKLFF. The CDR3, as DNA: TGTGCCAGCAGCTCGAAGACAGGGGGCGCGGAAAAACTGTTTTTT.

The chain uses TRBV5-8 and TRBJ2-3; 10 positions agree with TRBD1. The germline V gene encodes CDR1 SGHTS and CDR2 YDEGEE. Unmatched junction bases numbered 5, after V lost 4 bases and J lost 6 bases. CDR3 length: 14 amino acids. Here the CDR3 DNA reads TGTGCCAGCAGCACGGGACAGGGGAGTGATACGCAGTATTTT. Translation gives CASSTGQGSDTQYF.

This rearrangement joins TRBV30 to TRBJ2-1; 9 bases are a match to TRBD2. There are 15 residues in the CDR3. CDR1 is GTSNPN and CDR2 is SVGIG in the germline V gene (reference sequence). After removal of 0 bases from V and 10 bases from J, the junction contained 10 bases not matched to a gene. The CDR3 is CAWSVMAGGPFEQFF. In DNA, the CDR3 is TGTGCCTGGAGTGTGATGGCGGGAGGGCCTTTCGAGCAGTTCTTC.

This clone occurred once. V gene TRBV19 combines with J gene TRBJ2-5; D uncertain. The CDR3 has 14 amino acids. Looked up from germline, CDR1 is LNHDA and CDR2 is SQIVND (reference sequence). With 10 bases removed from V and 4 bases from J, the gap between germline ends came to 19 bases. The CDR3 region has the DNA TGTGCCACGAGTCAATCCCAGGTTCCAGAGACCCAGTACTTC. It yields the protein CATSQSQVPETQYF. The whole variable domain, remainder taken from reference TRBV19 and TRBJ2-5, is DGGITQSPKYLFRKEGQNVTLSCEQNLNHDAMYWYRQDPGQGLRLIYYSQIVNDFQKGDIAEGYSVSREKKESFPLTVTSAQKNPTAFYLCATSQSQVPETQYFGPGTRLLVL.

The chain recombines TRBV7-8 with TRBJ1-1; 11 bases line up with TRBD1. The V segment lost 2 bases and the J segment 5 bases; nucleotides outside the gene matches: 7. Looked up from germline, CDR1 is SGHVS and CDR2 is FQNEAQ. This CDR3 has 16 residues. In DNA, the CDR3 is TGTGCCAGCAGCTTACGGGACAGGGGGATGAGAACTGAAGCTTTCTTT. It yields the protein CASSLRDRGMRTEAFF.

The chain carries TRBV30 and TRBJ1-6; 7 bases map to TRBD1. Per the germline V gene, CDR1 is GTSNPN and CDR2 is SVGIG (reference sequence). V lost 3 bases and J lost 9; bases outside the gene matches: 8. The CDR3 sequence is 14 residues long. As DNA, the CDR3 is TGTGCCTGGAGCCTTGACAGGGAGGTTTCACCCCTCCACTTT. This sequence encodes CAWSLDREVSPLHF.

V gene TRBV3-1 (or the pseudogene TRBV3-2) combines with J gene TRBJ1-4; TRBD1 agrees at 9 bases. The CDR3 length is 15 residues. The germline gives CDR1 LGHDT, CDR2 YNNKEL (reference sequence). The junction had 8 bases not matched to a gene; V was cut back by 5 bases and J by 7 bases. CDR3 in DNA: TGTGCCAGCAGCTTACCGGGACAGGGATTTGAAAAACTGTTTTTT. Its protein is CASSLPGQGFEKLFF.

This chain joins TRBV5-4 and TRBJ2-7, with TRBD2 as a possible D gene (7 bases). Trimming removed 4 bases from V and 3 bases from J, with 17 bases in between. The CDR3 has 15 amino acids. Germline CDR1 and CDR2: SGHNT and YYREEE (reference sequence). The CDR3 coding sequence is TGTGCCAGCAGCCCGCAAAGGGAGGGGGGCTACGAGCAGTACTTC. Amino acid sequence: CASSPQREGGYEQYF.

Only a few counts were recorded for this clone. The chain employs TRBV6-1 and TRBJ2-1; TRBD2 agrees at 11 bases. The CDR3 is 16 residues long. CDR1 is MNHNS, CDR2 SASEGT, per germline. V dropped 4 bases and J dropped 5; count of bases not matched to a gene: 7. CDR3 sequence (DNA): TGTGCCAGCAGTGTCGGACTAGCGGGCCCTAACAATGAGCAGTTCTTC. This translates into CASSVGLAGPNNEQFF.

J is TRBJ2-5 and V is TRBV11-2, with TRBD2 identical over 8 bases. The CDR3 has 13 residues. Germline CDR1 and CDR2: SGHAT and FQNNGV. Unmatched junction bases numbered 6, after V lost 7 bases and J lost 5 bases. CDR3 loop: CASKAAGAETQYF. The CDR3 DNA is TGTGCCAGCAAAGCAGCGGGGGCGGAGACCCAGTACTTC.

Worth noting for this clone: The sample holds other DNA sequences that translate to the same CDR3. This chain joins TRBV3-1 (or the pseudogene TRBV3-2) and TRBJ1-6; D ambiguous. V lost 1 base to trimming and J lost 6 bases, with 7 bases between them. Germline V gives CDR1 LGHDT, CDR2 YNNKEL (reference sequence). This CDR3 comprises 14 residues. CDR3 sequence (DNA): TGTGCCAGCAGCCAAGGAAGATCTAATTCACCCCTCCACTTT. Its protein product is CASSQGRSNSPLHF.

This clone was picked up a small number of times. J is TRBJ2-7 and V is TRBV28; 9 positions agree with TRBD2. Losses at the gene ends were 2 bases for V and 4 bases for J; bases not matched to a gene: 3. Germline V gene data show CDR1 as MDHEN and CDR2 as SYDVKM. The CDR3 contains 14 residues. The CDR3: CASSLGGRAYEQYF. The CDR3 DNA sequence: TGTGCCAGCAGTTTAGGCGGGAGGGCATACGAGCAGTACTTC. The full variable domain, its missing parts supplied by reference TRBV28 and TRBJ2-7, is DVKVTQSSRYLVKRTGEKVFLECVQDMDHENMFWYRQDPGLGLRLIYFSYDVKMKEKGDIPEGYSVSREKKERFSLILESASTNQTSMYLCASSLGGRAYEQYFGPGTRLTVT.

The chain combines TRBV5-1 with TRBJ1-1; D not certain. V dropped 0 bases and J dropped 5 bases, with 8 bases sitting between them. CDR1 and CDR2 (germline): SGHRS, YFSETQ. The CDR3 extends over 13 amino acids. The chain's CDR3 is CASSLDQATEAFF. The CDR3, as DNA: TGCGCCAGCAGCTTGGATCAGGCGACTGAAGCTTTCTTT. Together with reference TRBV5-1 and TRBJ1-1, the CDR3 gives the full variable domain: KAGVTQTPRYLIKTRGQQVTLSCSPISGHRSVSWYQQTPGQGLQFLFEYFSETQRNKGNFPGRFSGRQFSNSRSEMNVSTLELGDSALYLCASSLDQATEAFFGQGTRLTVV.

The V and J genes are TRBV19 and TRBJ1-5; TRBD1 might be the D (5 bases). This CDR3 contains 14 residues. Germline V gene sequence: CDR1 LNHDA, CDR2 SQIVND (reference sequence). The ends were cut back, 5 bases at V and 5 bases at J, with 13 bases in the middle. The CDR3 DNA is TGTGCCAGTAGTCAAGGCAGGGCGTATCAGCCCCAGCATTTT. Its protein product is CASSQGRAYQPQHF.

This sequence joins TRBV5-1 and TRBJ2-7; 15 bases are a match to TRBD2. The CDR3 is 17 residues long. V lost 2 bases and J lost 4; bases outside the gene matches: 7. Germline CDR1 is SGHRS and CDR2 is YFSETQ. The CDR3 DNA follows: TGCGCCAGCAGCTTCGGGACTAGCGGGAGGTCTAATTACGAGCAGTACTTC. As protein: CASSFGTSGRSNYEQYF.

This chain connects TRBV19 to TRBJ2-1; 11 positions agree with TRBD1. The CDR3 is 18 amino acids. V gave up 5 bases and J gave up 4 bases; unmatched junction bases: 13. Germline CDR1 LNHDA, CDR2 SQIVND (reference sequence). CDR3 in amino acids: CASSLFTSGTGGYNEQFF. Here the CDR3 DNA reads TGTGCCAGTAGTCTCTTCACCTCCGGGACAGGGGGTTACAATGAGCAGTTCTTC.

The chain links TRBV12-3 or TRBV12-4 to TRBJ1-5, with a possible D match to TRBD1 (5 bases). V was trimmed by 5 bases and J by 11 bases, leaving 16 bases between them. The CDR3 is 13 amino acids. CDR3 amino acids: CASSRGHPSAQHF. The CDR3 coding sequence is TGTGCCAGCAGTCGTGGACACCCATCAGCCCAGCATTTT.

The genes are TRBV29-1 and TRBJ2-1, with TRBD2 identical over 10 bases. The length of the CDR3 is 12 residues. Germline CDR1 SQVTM, CDR2 ANQGSEA. The ends lost 8 bases at V and 7 bases at J; junction bases unmatched: 5. The CDR3 DNA follows: TGCAGCACTTCAGCGGGAGGGAATGAGCAGTTCTTC. It is translated as CSTSAGGNEQFF.